The T cell receptor beta chain described here comes from a study of OX40 agonist ivuxolimab in advanced cancers. Overall study context: Every 2 weeks, ivuxolimab was infused into the patients intravenously at between 0.01 and 10 mg/kg. General study points: Some of the lowest clonal expansion was seen in partial responders at 0.1-3.0 mg/kg.

Sampled blood was obtained at baseline, cycle 4 day 1, and cycle 7 day 1. The protocol was immunoSEQ multiplex PCR, while the TCRdb copy is restricted to in-frame clones and leaves out a portion. Of under 65,000 clones in the sample, nearly 90% were seen once. Details on this clone: Its antigen is still unknown.

V was clipped by 3 bases and J by 6 bases; unmatched bases: 9. CDR3 length: 16 residues. The germline gives CDR1 SNHLY, CDR2 FYNNEI. The chain recombines TRBV2 with TRBJ2-2, with 8 bases lining up with TRBD1. The sample in question was CD4+ or CD8+ T cells sorted from blood, obtained in a trial of the OX40 agonist ivuxolimab. The sequence derives from an adult with an advanced solid tumor such as melanoma, head and neck, liver or kidney cancer. CDR3 sequence: CASSENTGGIAGELFF. In nucleotides, the CDR3 is TGTGCCAGCAGTGAGAACACAGGGGGAATCGCCGGGGAGCTGTTTTTT.